This T cell receptor (beta chain) originates from a study of OX40 agonist ivuxolimab in advanced cancers. Study details: Patients received ivuxolimab, an agonistic anti-OX40 (CD134) antibody. Partial response was recorded in three patients: one hepatocellular carcinoma and two cutaneous melanoma cases.

V shed 0 bases and J shed 4 bases, with 15 bases lying between them. Germline V gene sequence: CDR1 MNHNY, CDR2 SVGAGI (reference sequence). The CDR3 is 16 residues long. The study's findings and limits: Antigen targets of the expanded peripheral T cells went undetermined.

Sequencing used immunoSEQ multiplex PCR; TCRdb keeps in-frame clones, though not all of them. The table lists fewer than 75,000 clones, 80% of them singletons. Regarding this clone: The target antigen is unknown.

The sample was CD4+ or CD8+ T cells sorted from blood, taken in a trial of the OX40 agonist ivuxolimab. The rearrangement links TRBV6-6 to TRBJ1-2; TRBD1 is a possible D gene (5 bases). The sequence derives from an adult with an advanced solid tumor such as melanoma, head and neck, liver or kidney cancer. CDR3: CASSYSGEEVGYGYTF. Here the CDR3 DNA reads TGTGCCAGCAGTTACTCGGGGGAGGAGGTCGGCTATGGCTACACCTTC.